The 29 T cell receptor beta chains below were found in one sample sequenced in a study of lymphopenia after photon versus proton radiotherapy. Data came from immunoSEQ multiplex PCR; TCRdb stores just in-frame clones and leaves some out. The profile shows tens of thousands of clones, approximately 83% of them singletons. The starting material was peripheral blood, obtained from a patient treated with photon-based radiotherapy. The receptors shown here come from a man aged 35 to 55 with gastric cancer.

The chain is built from TRBV5-1 and TRBJ2-2; possibly TRBD1 for D (5 bases). The ends were cut back, 2 bases at V and 6 bases at J, with 14 bases in the middle. This CDR3 is built from 15 residues. Germline V gene sequence: CDR1 SGHRS, CDR2 YFSETQ. CDR3 sequence reads: CASSFPQGGSGELFF. As DNA, the CDR3 is TGCGCCAGCAGCTTTCCGCAGGGTGGATCCGGGGAGCTGTTTTTT.

Here the CDR3 DNA reads TGTGCCAGCAGCTCCCAGCGGAGGAGGGGTACAGATACGCAGTATTTT. Its translation is CASSSQRRRGTDTQYF. The gene calls are TRBV7-9 and TRBJ2-3; possible D gene TRBD2, 6 bases. The CDR3 is 16 amino acids. CDR1 and CDR2 (germline): SEHNR, FQNEAQ (reference sequence). V dropped 4 bases and J dropped 3 bases, with 17 bases sitting between them.

This clone was seen more than once but under ten times. V and J are TRBV29-1 and TRBJ2-7; TRBD2 aligns across 7 bases. Trimming removed 1 base from V and 0 bases from J; junction bases left unmatched: 3. CDR3 length equals 14 residues. CDR1 is SQVTM and CDR2 is ANQGSEA in the germline V gene. This CDR3 is CSVEGGGASYEQYF. CDR3 in DNA: TGCAGCGTTGAAGGGGGGGGAGCCTCCTACGAGCAGTACTTC.

The chain uses TRBV28 and TRBJ1-1, with a weak D call TRBD1 (6 bases). The CDR3 contains 11 residues. V lost 6 bases to trimming and J lost 10 bases, with 12 bases between them. CDR1 is MDHEN and CDR2 is SYDVKM in the germline V gene. The CDR3 here is CASRQGFGAFF. The CDR3 nucleotides are TGTGCCAGCAGGCAGGGGTTTGGAGCTTTCTTT.

The chain combines TRBV18 with TRBJ2-5; 8 nucleotides line up with TRBD1. From germline, CDR1 is KGHSH and CDR2 LQKENI. The ends lost 5 bases at V and 5 bases at J; junction bases unmatched: 10. CDR3 length: 15 residues. CDR3 region: CASSTLDRAGETQYF. For the CDR3, the DNA is TGTGCCAGCTCAACTCTGGACAGGGCTGGGGAGACCCAGTACTTC. Full variable domain (rest looked up from reference TRBV18 and TRBJ2-5): NAGVMQNPRHLVRRRGQEARLRCSPMKGHSHVYWYRQLPEEGLKFMVYLQKENIIDESGMPKERFSAEFPKEGPSILRIQQVVRGDSAAYFCASSTLDRAGETQYFGPGTRLLVL.

This clone was detected only a few times. Here the CDR3 DNA reads TGCAGCGTTGCCCGCGGGGAGCCCTACGAGCAGTACTTC. Translation gives CSVARGEPYEQYF. The chain recombines TRBV29-1 with TRBJ2-7, with D possibly matching TRBD2 (6 bases). Trimming took 4 bases from V and 2 from J, leaving 12 bases between them. Germline CDR1 is SQVTM and CDR2 is ANQGSEA. This CDR3 is built from 13 residues.

This chain joins TRBV5-4 and TRBJ2-3; 7 bases line up with TRBD1. This CDR3 comprises 16 residues. Germline-derived CDR1 and CDR2 are SGHNT and YYREEE (reference sequence). The V segment lost 0 bases and the J segment 3 bases; nucleotides outside the gene matches: 7. The CDR3 DNA is TGTGCCAGCAGCTTGGGGTCGGGACAGCCGACAGATACGCAGTATTTT. This codes for CASSLGSGQPTDTQYF.

The J gene is TRBJ1-2, the V gene TRBV14; no reliable D call. V shed 0 bases and J shed 5 bases, with 13 bases lying between them. CDR1 is SGHDN, CDR2 FVKESK, per germline. There are 15 residues in the CDR3. The CDR3 here is CASSQDPWAGYGYTF. CDR3 DNA sequence: TGTGCCAGCAGCCAAGACCCGTGGGCAGGTTATGGCTACACCTTC.

The J gene is TRBJ2-5, the V gene TRBV7-9; D ambiguous. The CDR3 runs 11 residues. Germline CDR1 reads SEHNR; CDR2 reads FQNEAQ (reference sequence). V gave up 1 base and J gave up 5 bases, with 2 bases separating them. DNA for the CDR3: TGTGCCAGCAGCTTAGATGAGACCCAGTACTTC. Protein product: CASSLDETQYF.

The V call is TRBV28, the J call TRBJ2-5; tentatively, D is TRBD2 (7 bases). The CDR3 has 15 amino acids. Trimming removed 7 bases at V and 1 base at J, with 16 bases between. Per the germline V gene, CDR1 is MDHEN and CDR2 is SYDVKM. Here the CDR3 DNA reads TGTGCCAGCACCCCCCACGGGGGGCCCCAAGAGACCCAGTACTTC. Translating gives CASTPHGGPQETQYF. Variable domain in full (rest from reference TRBV28 and TRBJ2-5): DVKVTQSSRYLVKRTGEKVFLECVQDMDHENMFWYRQDPGLGLRLIYFSYDVKMKEKGDIPEGYSVSREKKERFSLILESASTNQTSMYLCASTPHGGPQETQYFGPGTRLLVL.

The chain carries TRBV5-4 and TRBJ2-1; D tentatively fits TRBD1 or TRBD2 (6 bases each). V was pared by 0 bases and J by 1 base, with 8 bases between. The CDR3 totals 15 residues. Germline CDR1 and CDR2: SGHNT and YYREEE (reference sequence). The CDR3 coding sequence is TGTGCCAGCAGCTTGGAAGGGGGGTCCTACAATGAGCAGTTCTTC. Protein: CASSLEGGSYNEQFF.

V usage is TRBV6-5 and J usage is TRBJ1-1; perhaps TRBD1 as D (6 bases). Germline CDR1 is MNHEY and CDR2 is SVGAGI. Trimming took 7 bases from V and 5 from J, leaving 20 bases between them. This CDR3 contains 15 residues. The CDR3 nucleotides are TGTGCCAGCACCCAGAGCCCGCAGGGGTATACTGAAGCTTTCTTT. This translates into CASTQSPQGYTEAFF.

The V and J genes are TRBV11-3 and TRBJ2-3; D is unresolved. Trimming took off 1 base at V and 0 bases at J, with 5 bases between the two ends. CDR3 length: 14 residues. Germline assignment: CDR1 SGHNT and CDR2 YENEEA. DNA of the CDR3: TGTGCCAGCAGCTTAGTGGCTAGCACAGATACGCAGTATTTT. It translates to CASSLVASTDTQYF. The entire variable domain, with the rest obtained from reference TRBV11-3 and TRBJ2-3, is as follows: EAGVVQSPRYKIIEKKQPVAFWCNPISGHNTLYWYLQNLGQGPELLIRYENEEAVDDSQLPKDRFSAERLKGVDSTLKIQPAELGDSAVYLCASSLVASTDTQYFGPGTRLTVL.

The J gene is TRBJ1-4, the V gene TRBV7-9; 8 bases match TRBD1. CDR3 length: 14 amino acids. CDR1 is SEHNR, CDR2 FQNEAQ, per germline (reference sequence). Losses at the gene ends were 5 bases for V and 8 bases for J; bases not matched to a gene: 7. CDR3 protein: CASSPGTGGEKLFF. The CDR3 nucleotides are TGTGCCAGCAGCCCCGGGACAGGAGGAGAAAAACTGTTTTTT.

This rearrangement joins TRBV27 to TRBJ1-1, with D hard to call. The CDR3 runs to 16 residues. V shed 0 bases and J shed 7 bases, with 18 bases lying between them. From germline, CDR1 is MNHEY and CDR2 SMNVEV (reference sequence). In DNA, the CDR3 is TGTGCCAGCAGTTTATCGGGAATGGGCGACGGTGGTGAAGCTTTCTTT. Residues: CASSLSGMGDGGEAFF.

The rearrangement joins TRBV10-3 to TRBJ1-3; 8 bases line up with TRBD1. The V segment lost 8 bases and the J segment 4 bases; nucleotides outside the gene matches: 16. Germline V gene data show CDR1 as ENHRY and CDR2 as SYGVKD. The CDR3 consists of 17 residues. CDR3 nucleotide sequence: TGTGCCATCGGCGGGCACCGCACCGGGACAGGCGGAAACACCATATATTTT. It encodes CAIGGHRTGTGGNTIYF.

The sample holds one count of this clone. At one end the junction does not follow the germline gene, possibly because of a read error. The chain is built from TRBV6-5 and TRBJ2-7; D may be TRBD1 (6 bases). This CDR3 spans 13 amino acids. CDR1 and CDR2 from the germline V gene are MNHEY and SVGAGI. For the CDR3, the DNA is TGTGCCATCAGTGCAACAGGGACGGGCGAGCAGTACTTC. It encodes CAISATGTGEQYF.

The chain joins TRBV10-3 to TRBJ1-1; 7 bases fit TRBD1. This CDR3 has 17 residues. Germline CDR1 and CDR2: ENHRY and SYGVKD. V trimming: 6 bases; J trimming: 0 bases; junction bases outside the gene matches: 13. The CDR3 reads CAISGRGPSGVNTEAFF. CDR3 in DNA: TGTGCCATCAGCGGGAGGGGGCCGTCAGGGGTGAACACTGAAGCTTTCTTT.

With respect to this clone: The sample has other DNA sequences that encode this CDR3 too. The chain combines TRBV10-3 with TRBJ1-2; D is undetermined. The V end lost 4 bases, the J end lost 2 bases, and 8 bases lay between the germline ends. The germline CDR1 and CDR2 sequences are ENHRY and SYGVKD. The CDR3 length is 13 residues. CDR3 bases: TGTGCCATCAGTGCAGATCGGAACTATGGCTACACCTTC. Protein product: CAISADRNYGYTF.

V is TRBV19 and J is TRBJ1-1, with D possibly matching TRBD1 (5 bases). The CDR3 totals 14 residues. Germline lookup yields CDR1 LNHDA and CDR2 SQIVND (reference sequence). V shed 1 base and J shed 1 base, with 7 bases lying between them. CDR3 DNA: TGTGCCAGTAGTATAGTGGGGGGGAACACTGAAGCTTTCTTT. Protein sequence: CASSIVGGNTEAFF.

The genes are TRBV7-8 and TRBJ1-1, with D unclear. Trimming cost V 5 bases and J 6 bases, with 10 bases left between them. The CDR3 has 12 residues. Per germline, CDR1 SGHVS and CDR2 FQNEAQ. CDR3 coding DNA: TGTGCCAGCAGCCTACGGACTTCTGAAGCTTTCTTT. It encodes CASSLRTSEAFF.

The chain is built from TRBV6-5 and TRBJ2-5; 9 nucleotides line up with TRBD1. V shed 4 bases, J shed 5 bases, and the junction held 8 bases outside the gene matches. The CDR3 length is 15 residues. The V gene's germline CDR1 is MNHEY and CDR2 SVGAGI. CDR3 amino acids: CASSSIGTGQETQYF. CDR3 coding DNA: TGTGCCAGCAGTTCTATCGGGACAGGGCAGGAGACCCAGTACTTC.

This clone was counted a few times. This chain connects TRBV5-6 to TRBJ2-6, with 7 positions matching TRBD2. This CDR3 is 18 amino acids long. From germline, CDR1 is SGHDT and CDR2 YYEEEE. J lost 1 base, V lost 0 bases, and 7 bases had no gene match. In DNA, the CDR3 is TGTGCCAGCAGCTTGGATTTCAGGGAGGGGTCTGGGGCCAACGTCCTGACTTTC. It codes for CASSLDFREGSGANVLTF.

The chain combines TRBV11-3 with TRBJ2-1, with 12 bases lining up with TRBD1. Germline CDR1 and CDR2: SGHNT and YENEEA. The CDR3 sequence is 14 residues long. V shed 5 bases and J 10 bases; nucleotides not matched to a gene: 6. CDR3 DNA: TGTGCCAGCAGCCAGGGACAGGGGGCGGGGGAGCAGTTCTTC. It is translated as CASSQGQGAGEQFF. Using reference TRBV11-3 and TRBJ2-1 for the parts outside the CDR3, the full variable domain is EAGVVQSPRYKIIEKKQPVAFWCNPISGHNTLYWYLQNLGQGPELLIRYENEEAVDDSQLPKDRFSAERLKGVDSTLKIQPAELGDSAVYLCASSQGQGAGEQFFGPGTRLTVL.

The genes are TRBV20-1 and TRBJ1-1; D gene unclear. V shed 7 bases and J shed 4 bases, with 10 bases lying between them. Per the germline V gene, CDR1 is DFQATT and CDR2 is SNEGSKA (reference sequence). CDR3 length: 11 amino acids. CDR3 protein: CSVKTFTEAFF. The CDR3 DNA sequence: TGCAGTGTCAAGACCTTCACTGAAGCTTTCTTT.

The chain recombines TRBV12-5 with TRBJ2-3, with 7 bases aligning to TRBD1. Trimming cost V 0 bases and J 8 bases; bases outside gene matches: 14. CDR1 is LGHNT and CDR2 is FRNRAP in the germline V gene. This CDR3 comprises 17 residues. CDR3 region: CASGLVMGRGFALTQYF. The CDR3 region has the DNA TGTGCTAGTGGTTTGGTAATGGGCAGGGGGTTTGCACTTACGCAGTATTTT.

The chain recombines TRBV5-5 with TRBJ2-2, with a possible D match to TRBD2 (5 bases). The CDR3 has 16 residues. Germline V gene data show CDR1 as SGHKS and CDR2 as YYEKEE (reference sequence). V was cut by 0 bases and J by 4 bases, with 13 bases left in between. This chain's CDR3 is CASSLGSDPSTGELFF. DNA of the CDR3: TGTGCCAGCAGCTTGGGTAGCGACCCCTCCACCGGGGAGCTGTTTTTT. Looking up the rest from reference TRBV5-5 and TRBJ2-2 gives the full variable domain: DAGVTQSPTHLIKTRGQQVTLRCSPISGHKSVSWYQQVLGQGPQFIFQYYEKEERGRGNFPDRFSARQFPNYSSELNVNALLLGDSALYLCASSLGSDPSTGELFFGEGSRLTVL.

The chain couples TRBV2 to TRBJ1-1; D may be TRBD1 (6 bases). CDR1 and CDR2 from the germline V gene are SNHLY and FYNNEI. The CDR3 has 14 amino acids. V lost 5 bases to trimming and J lost 1 base, with 11 bases between them. CDR3 protein: CASSSRGGNTEAFF. As DNA, the CDR3 is TGTGCCAGCAGTAGCAGGGGTGGGAACACTGAAGCTTTCTTT.

The gene calls are TRBV4-1 and TRBJ1-6; D not certain. CDR3 length equals 15 residues. The germline V gene has CDR1 MGHRA and CDR2 YSYEKL. Trimming pared 0 bases from V and 10 bases from J, leaving 13 bases between. The CDR3, as DNA: TGCGCCAGCAGCCAAGATCGGGGAACGGGGTCACCCCTCCACTTT. It encodes CASSQDRGTGSPLHF.